This T cell receptor beta chain was documented in a study of blood T cells in healthy people across ages (dated by TCRdb to 2015 to 2017). Broadly, across the study: In model experiments, roughly one uniquely barcoded TCR beta cDNA molecule per two T cells was captured by template switching. The study measured age-related changes in TCR beta repertoire diversity using deep sequencing normalized with unique cDNA molecular identifiers. Using the same blood draw, the study looked at two additional independent replicas of 1 million unique cDNA reads for two donors, one aged 18 to 30 and the other aged 80 or older. To avoid experimental bias, donors of different ages were randomly spread across the sequencing lanes. The donors were divided into four age groups: young (average approximately 16 years), middle-aged (about 41), aged (about 60) and long-lived (roughly 82). General study outcomes and caveats: The percentage of naive T cells measured by flow cytometry correlated strongly with observed TCR beta diversity. Observed TCR beta diversity per million T cells fell roughly linearly with age, and a significant reduction was already apparent by age roughly 40. Compared with the aged group, the long-lived group had more naive CD4+ T cells, fewer expanded clones and increased TCR diversity, suggesting age selection. Because donor CMV infection status was unknown, age-related changes in expanded clonotypes were potentially confounded. Because profiling used bulk unsorted PBMCs, naive and antigen-experienced compartments could not be compared conclusively. Total diversity estimates from one million sequenced T cells were considered lower bounds and underestimates.

Including cysteine and phenylalanine, the CDR3 has 15 amino acids. Only the CDR3 DNA stays, 45 bases, in frame from base 1. CDR1 SEHNR and CDR2 FQNEAQ are derived from the germline V gene (reference sequence). Compared with germline, V lacks 5 bases and J lacks 2 bases; bases without a gene match: 9. This clonotype was seen at least ten times. No antigen is known for it. Base qualities are not recorded, but no much larger clone differs from it by a single base. Systemically healthy Caucasian individuals from Russia, 39 in total and aged roughly 6 to 95 years, were included as donors. Each donor gave ten milliliters of peripheral blood, drawn into EDTA-treated Vacutainer tubes. Ficoll-Paque density-gradient centrifugation was used to isolate PBMCs, with at least 6.5 million per sample. Trizol reagent was used to extract total RNA from the PBMCs, yielding at least 6 micrograms per sample. For every donor, an aliquot of PBMCs went through flow cytometry to measure the percentages of naive CD45RAhigh/CD27high T cells.

Libraries were constructed by 5' RACE. TCRdb names Illumina HiSeq 2500 as the instrument used. A second 7 to 11 cycle PCR used a sample-barcoded 5' primer and a J-beta primer mix. A template-switch 5' adaptor carrying 12 random nucleotides introduced a unique molecular identifier onto each TCR beta cDNA molecule. Each sample yielded at least 3 million CDR3-containing paired-end reads. First-strand cDNA was synthesized from all RNA with the Mint cDNA synthesis kit, primed by a TRBC-specific oligonucleotide. After uracil-DNA glycosylase treatment, a first 18-cycle PCR used universal primers M1SS and BC2_uni_R on all cDNA. Concerning the study's data processing: For normalization, 1 million high-quality reads, each with a distinct molecular identifier, were randomly selected from each sample. Instead of being binned into consensus sequences, reads with shared molecular identifiers were discarded. MiTCR, run with a Q25 quality threshold and the strictest error-elimination algorithm, handled CDR3 identification, clonotype clustering and error correction. Lower-bound total TCR beta diversity was estimated with a nonparametric unseen species model using Euler transformation. TCRdb reprocessing: public reads trimmed at Q25 with fastp, clones called with MiXCR, in-frame beta chains kept. Merged by CDR3 protein, the rows form single entries marked with the most common genes and DNA. The V and J calls follow TCRdb's processing rather than the paper's. This sample holds about 1.7 million distinct CDR3 sequences; 28% were observed only once. The ten top clones hold more than 6% of the sample.

Sequenced sample: blood. The V gene is TRBV7-9 and the J gene is TRBJ2-7; TRBD2 matches 7 bases in the middle. The origin of this receptor is a woman younger than 45 in good health. The CDR3 is CASSLGEGLTYEQYF. The DNA sequence follows: TGTGCCAGCAGCCTAGGGGAGGGGTTAACCTACGAGCAGTACTTC.